This entry features one TCR beta chain sequence. The target antigen is unknown. Sequenced by immunoSEQ multiplex PCR; TCRdb stores in-frame clones only, minus some. This sample yields fewer than 10,000 clones, of which about 98% are seen a single time; about 0.22% belongs to the top ten. The germline V and J ends were trimmed by 4 bases and 1 base, with 11 bases remaining between them. Germline assignment: CDR1 MNHEY and CDR2 SMNVEV (reference sequence). The CDR3 spans 14 residues. This specimen belongs to a study of monozygotic twins with cystic fibrosis. Study results and caveats: Low clonality (median about 0.0095) suggested a mostly naive repertoire.

The V gene is TRBV27, the J gene TRBJ2-7, with D possibly being TRBD1 (6 bases). The specimen was blood. The receptor was isolated from a girl aged 2 to 10 with cystic fibrosis. The CDR3 DNA is TGTGCCAGCAGTTGGAGCAGGGGTTCCTACGAGCAGTACTTC. Translation: CASSWSRGSYEQYF.